This passage covers 31 T cell receptor beta chains from one sample sequenced in a study of cytomegalovirus exposure and HLA in healthy donors. Measured with immunoSEQ multiplex PCR; TCRdb has only the in-frame clones, and not every one. The table has 60,000 to 65,000 clones, approximately 95% seen once. The sequenced sample consisted of PBMCs. These receptors were collected from a woman under 30 in good health and CMV-seropositive.

This CDR3 is CSVDGTDTF. CDR3 DNA sequence: TGCAGCGTTGATGGGACAGACACCTTC. V gene TRBV29-1 combines with J gene TRBJ1-2, with 7 bases matching TRBD1. V shed 3 bases, J shed 12 bases, and the junction held 1 base outside the gene matches. This CDR3 spans 9 amino acids. CDR1 SQVTM and CDR2 ANQGSEA come from the germline V gene.

The genes are TRBV2 and TRBJ2-2, with D unclear. The CDR3 loop spans 13 amino acids. Germline CDR1 and CDR2: SNHLY and FYNNEI. Trimming stripped 5 bases from V and 4 bases from J, with 8 bases between. The CDR3 is CASSRDTTGELFF. In DNA, the CDR3 is TGTGCCAGCAGTCGAGACACCACCGGGGAGCTGTTTTTT.

This rearrangement joins TRBV7-9 to TRBJ2-7, with TRBD2 matching 9 bases. CDR1 is SEHNR, CDR2 FQNEAQ, per germline (reference sequence). Trimming took 5 bases from V and 5 from J; bases not matched to a gene: 10. The CDR3 consists of 15 residues. The CDR3 loop reads CASSASGLALNEQYF. The CDR3 bases are TGTGCCAGCAGCGCCTCGGGACTAGCACTGAACGAGCAGTACTTC.

The gene calls are TRBV5-3 and TRBJ1-1; possible D gene TRBD1, 6 bases. TRBV5-3 belongs to the ORF category, with a function that is uncertain. V was pared by 1 base and J by 3 bases, with 13 bases between. This CDR3 has 15 residues. The CDR3 sequence is CARSLTRQAYTEAFF. CDR3 nucleotides: TGTGCCAGAAGCTTGACCCGACAGGCATACACTGAAGCTTTCTTT.

V gene TRBV5-1 combines with J gene TRBJ2-5; tentative D call: TRBD2 (5 bases). V gave up 2 bases and J gave up 5 bases, with 19 bases separating them. Germline CDR1 is SGHRS and CDR2 is YFSETQ. The length of the CDR3 is 16 residues. The CDR3 here is CASSFGVGAGLETQYF. CDR3 nucleotide sequence: TGCGCCAGCAGCTTCGGGGTGGGCGCCGGCCTGGAGACCCAGTACTTC.

The chain couples TRBV9 to TRBJ2-3, with D possibly being TRBD2 (6 bases). The V end lost 2 bases, the J end lost 2 bases, and 9 bases lay between the germline ends. The V gene's germline CDR1 is SGDLS and CDR2 YYNGEE. The CDR3 consists of 14 residues. The CDR3 region is CASSVGTPTDTQYF. In DNA, the CDR3 is TGTGCCAGCAGCGTTGGGACTCCCACAGATACGCAGTATTTT.

The chain is built from TRBV4-3 and TRBJ2-2, with D tentatively TRBD2 (6 bases). CDR3 length: 16 amino acids. The germline V gene encodes CDR1 LGHNA and CDR2 YSLEER. V shed 4 bases and J shed 3 bases, with 15 bases lying between them. In DNA, the CDR3 is TGCGCCAGCAGCCGGTCAATCGGGGAGGACACCGGGGAGCTGTTTTTT. This encodes CASSRSIGEDTGELFF.

This rearrangement joins TRBV15 to TRBJ1-1; D is perhaps TRBD1 (5 bases). The CDR3 loop spans 15 amino acids. V lost 8 bases to trimming and J lost 4 bases, with 20 bases between them. The germline gives CDR1 LNHNV, CDR2 YYDKDF (reference sequence). CDR3 loop: CATCGEGPDLTEAFF. The CDR3 coding sequence is TGTGCCACCTGCGGGGAGGGGCCTGATCTCACTGAAGCTTTCTTT.

The rearrangement uses TRBV28 and TRBJ2-2; TRBD2 aligns across 8 bases. Germline CDR1 MDHEN, CDR2 SYDVKM. The V gene end was trimmed by 4 bases and the J gene end by 7 bases; junction bases not matched to a gene: 2. This CDR3 has 13 amino acids. This CDR3 reads CASSSSGRGELFF. In DNA, the CDR3 is TGTGCCAGCAGTTCTAGCGGGCGCGGGGAGCTGTTTTTT.

The chain combines TRBV30 with TRBJ1-2; D unclear. V lost 1 base to trimming and J lost 5 bases, with 8 bases between them. Per germline, CDR1 GTSNPN and CDR2 SVGIG (reference sequence). The CDR3 totals 12 residues. The CDR3 DNA reads TGTGCCTGGAGTGCCTACAGTTATGGCTACACCTTC. Protein: CAWSAYSYGYTF.

This clone was picked up one time. V gene TRBV6-1 combines with J gene TRBJ2-7; D possibly corresponds to TRBD2 (6 bases). The germline V gene has CDR1 MNHNS and CDR2 SASEGT. The CDR3 is 13 amino acids. V was cut by 5 bases and J by 3 bases, with 11 bases left in between. The CDR3 protein is CASSYQGLYEQYF. The CDR3 coding sequence is TGTGCCAGCAGTTATCAGGGACTCTACGAGCAGTACTTC.

The chain carries TRBV12-5 and TRBJ2-3; D is possibly TRBD2 (5 bases). Per germline, CDR1 LGHNT and CDR2 FRNRAP. There are 14 residues in the CDR3. Deletions cut 1 base from V and 0 bases from J, with 5 bases between. The CDR3 nucleotides are TGTGCTAGTGGTTTGGGGACTAGCACAGATACGCAGTATTTT. Translated: CASGLGTSTDTQYF.

This chain joins TRBV28 and TRBJ2-7, with 7 bases identical to TRBD1. The CDR3 loop spans 14 amino acids. The V gene's germline CDR1 is MDHEN and CDR2 SYDVKM. J was trimmed by 5 bases and V by 2 bases; bases with no gene match: 6. CDR3 loop: CASSLTGALDEQYF. The CDR3 DNA reads TGTGCCAGCAGTTTAACAGGGGCGCTCGACGAGCAGTACTTC.

The J gene is TRBJ2-3, the V gene TRBV19, with 11 bases lining up with TRBD2. The junction had 4 bases not matched to a gene; V was cut back by 7 bases and J by 1 base. The CDR3 extends over 15 amino acids. Per germline, CDR1 LNHDA and CDR2 SQIVND (reference sequence). Written as DNA, the CDR3 is TGTGCCAGTAAGGAGACTAGCGGGGGCACAGATACGCAGTATTTT. It yields the protein CASKETSGGTDTQYF.

CDR3 protein: CASSVGLDSGRTGSYEQYF. The CDR3 nucleotides read TGTGCCAGCAGCGTAGGCTTGGATAGCGGGAGGACTGGCTCCTACGAGCAGTACTTC. The V and J genes are TRBV9 and TRBJ2-7; 10 bases align to TRBD2. The CDR3 totals 19 residues. CDR1 is SGDLS, CDR2 YYNGEE, per germline. V dropped 0 bases and J dropped 0; count of bases not matched to a gene: 12.

The chain combines TRBV29-1 with TRBJ2-7, with 7 nucleotides matching TRBD2. Trimming took 5 bases from V and 5 from J; bases not matched to a gene: 9. The CDR3 loop spans 13 amino acids. Germline values: CDR1 SQVTM, CDR2 ANQGSEA. CDR3: CSVSGTTTHEQYF. For the CDR3, the DNA is TGCAGCGTTTCCGGGACTACCACCCACGAGCAGTACTTC.

The gene calls are TRBV10-2 and TRBJ1-1; the D is unclear. The CDR3 totals 13 residues. Germline lookup yields CDR1 WSHSY and CDR2 SAAADI. Trimming left V 6 bases short and J 0 bases short, with 8 bases between. CDR3 loop: CASRYTVNTEAFF. In nucleotides, the CDR3 is TGCGCCAGCAGATACACAGTGAACACTGAAGCTTTCTTT.

The chain couples TRBV4-1 to TRBJ1-1; possible D gene TRBD1, 5 bases. The CDR3 totals 18 residues. Trimming pared 3 bases from V and 3 bases from J, leaving 23 bases between. Per germline, CDR1 MGHRA and CDR2 YSYEKL. The CDR3 loop reads CASSQVEGFGGRHTEAFF. The CDR3 region has the DNA TGCGCCAGCAGCCAGGTGGAGGGGTTTGGGGGTCGGCACACTGAAGCTTTCTTT.

The table lists this clone with a count of one. The V gene is TRBV5-1, the J gene TRBJ1-3; D is undetermined. This CDR3 comprises 14 residues. V was clipped by 4 bases and J by 0 bases, with 8 bases between them. Germline V gene sequence: CDR1 SGHRS, CDR2 YFSETQ. CDR3 nucleotides: TGCGCCAGCAGCCGCAGCGTCTCTGGAAACACCATATATTTT. This translates into CASSRSVSGNTIYF.

This chain joins TRBV27 and TRBJ2-5, with TRBD2 matching 10 bases. V trimming: 9 bases; J trimming: 7 bases; junction bases outside the gene matches: 8. CDR1 MNHEY and CDR2 SMNVEV come from the germline V gene (reference sequence). This CDR3 has 13 amino acids. The CDR3 loop is CARPSGGRGTQYF. CDR3 sequence (DNA): TGTGCCAGACCTAGCGGGGGTCGGGGGACCCAGTACTTC.

The rearrangement links TRBV6-6 to TRBJ1-4; unclear D gene. Germline V lookup: CDR1 MNHNY, CDR2 SVGAGI (reference sequence). The V and J ends lost 6 bases and 4 bases respectively, with 15 bases between them. The CDR3 covers 15 residues. CDR3 nucleotides: TGTGCCAGCAGAAACGCCGGGGTGATTAATGAAAAACTGTTTTTT. Amino acids: CASRNAGVINEKLFF.

This rearrangement joins TRBV5-4 to TRBJ2-1, with a weak D call TRBD2 (6 bases). V lost 1 base and J lost 10, with 9 bases in between. Germline CDR1 reads SGHNT; CDR2 reads YYREEE (reference sequence). The CDR3 extends over 12 amino acids. The CDR3 DNA reads TGTGCCAGCAGCTTGACGGGGGAGGAGCAGTTCTTC. Translation: CASSLTGEEQFF.

The gene calls are TRBV7-9 and TRBJ2-2, with 7 bases that match TRBD2. The CDR3 contains 16 residues. Germline lookup yields CDR1 SEHNR and CDR2 FQNEAQ (reference sequence). The J segment lost 1 base and the V segment lost 6 bases, leaving 8 bases of the junction unmatched. In DNA form, the CDR3 reads TGTGCCAGCAGGCCTAGCGGTTTAGGGAACACCGGGGAGCTGTTTTTT. Translated, it gives CASRPSGLGNTGELFF.

The chain has TRBV28 and TRBJ2-7, with D possibly being TRBD2 (6 bases). This CDR3 comprises 15 residues. V dropped 1 base and J dropped 2 bases, with 12 bases sitting between them. Germline values: CDR1 MDHEN, CDR2 SYDVKM. The CDR3 reads CASSLLEGAPYEQYF. The CDR3 nucleotides are TGTGCCAGCAGTTTATTGGAGGGAGCTCCCTACGAGCAGTACTTC.

The chain has TRBV4-3 and TRBJ2-7, with a weak D call TRBD1 (5 bases). This CDR3 is 15 amino acids long. V was pared by 5 bases and J by 3 bases, with 17 bases between. Germline CDR1 is LGHNA and CDR2 is YSLEER. The CDR3 reads CASSIGHLGSYEQYF. The CDR3 region has the DNA TGCGCCAGCAGCATTGGACACCTAGGAAGCTACGAGCAGTACTTC.

This chain links TRBV12-5 with TRBJ1-1; TRBD1 matches at 9 bases. V was pared by 5 bases and J by 5 bases, with 3 bases of the junction left unmatched. The CDR3 extends over 13 amino acids. Germline values: CDR1 LGHNT, CDR2 FRNRAP. The CDR3 sequence is CASGRTGATEAFF. As DNA, the CDR3 is TGTGCTAGTGGTCGGACAGGGGCAACTGAAGCTTTCTTT. The full variable domain, rest sourced from reference TRBV12-5 and TRBJ1-1, is DARVTQTPRHKVTEMGQEVTMRCQPILGHNTVFWYRQTMMQGLELLAYFRNRAPLDDSGMPKDRFSAEMPDATLATLKIQPSEPRDSAVYFCASGRTGATEAFFGQGTRLTVV.

The chain employs TRBV30 and TRBJ1-2; 9 bases agree with TRBD1. Losses at the gene ends were 8 bases for V and 0 bases for J; bases not matched to a gene: 4. The CDR3 totals 13 residues. Germline CDR1 and CDR2: GTSNPN and SVGIG (reference sequence). The CDR3 nucleotides are TGTGCCCTTCGGACAGGGGCTAACTATGGCTACACCTTC. It specifies CALRTGANYGYTF.

The chain combines TRBV5-1 with TRBJ2-2; 7 nucleotides align to TRBD2. Germline V gene lookup returns CDR1 SGHRS and CDR2 YFSETQ. CDR3 size: 16 residues. J lost 0 bases, V lost 0 bases, and 2 bases had no gene match. The CDR3 DNA follows: TGCGCCAGCAGCTTGGGCGGGGGATCGAACACCGGGGAGCTGTTTTTT. It encodes CASSLGGGSNTGELFF.

The chain employs TRBV7-3 and TRBJ2-2, with a tentative D call TRBD1 (5 bases). This CDR3 comprises 15 residues. The V gene lost 6 bases and the J gene lost 2 bases, with 13 bases spanning the gap. CDR1 and CDR2 from the germline V gene are SGHTA and FQGTGA. This CDR3 reads CASSLQGPNTGELFF. CDR3 coding DNA: TGTGCCAGCAGTCTCCAGGGTCCCAACACCGGGGAGCTGTTTTTT.

The CDR3 nucleotides are TGTGCCAGCAGCGTGGGACATAACTACGAGCAGTACTTC. The encoded protein is CASSVGHNYEQYF. The chain has TRBV7-6 and TRBJ2-7; D is possibly TRBD1 (6 bases). V lost 5 bases to trimming and J lost 3 bases, with 11 bases between them. Germline CDR1 reads SGHVS; CDR2 reads FNYEAQ. This CDR3 has 13 residues.

This chain connects TRBV5-4 to TRBJ1-1; the match to TRBD1 covers 7 bases. Germline CDR1 SGHNT, CDR2 YYREEE (reference sequence). With 7 bases clipped from V and 1 base from J, the junction kept 4 bases outside the gene matches. This CDR3 has 13 residues. CDR3 bases: TGTGCCAGCGGACAGGAACAGAACACTGAAGCTTTCTTT. This translates into CASGQEQNTEAFF.